Sequencing of this T cell receptor (beta chain) was carried out in a study of OX40 agonist ivuxolimab in advanced cancers. Sequencing used immunoSEQ multiplex PCR; TCRdb keeps in-frame clones, though not all of them. The data contain about 29,000 clones, less than 85% of them seen just once; the ten biggest clones take up around 32%. From germline, CDR1 is SGHNT and CDR2 YYREEE (reference sequence). The length of the CDR3 is 15 residues. V was clipped by 4 bases and J by 0 bases, with 11 bases between them. Study findings and constraints: Some nonresponders likewise displayed low normalized T-cell clonal expansion.

As concerns this clone: The antigen remains unidentified.

The TCR was taken from an adult with an advanced solid tumor such as melanoma, head and neck, liver or kidney cancer. The source was CD4+ or CD8+ T cells sorted from blood, collected in a trial of the OX40 agonist ivuxolimab. V usage is TRBV5-4 and J usage is TRBJ2-1, with D perhaps matching TRBD2 (6 bases). The CDR3 protein is CASSAFGGSYNEQFF. CDR3 coding DNA: TGTGCCAGCAGCGCGTTCGGGGGCTCCTACAATGAGCAGTTCTTC.